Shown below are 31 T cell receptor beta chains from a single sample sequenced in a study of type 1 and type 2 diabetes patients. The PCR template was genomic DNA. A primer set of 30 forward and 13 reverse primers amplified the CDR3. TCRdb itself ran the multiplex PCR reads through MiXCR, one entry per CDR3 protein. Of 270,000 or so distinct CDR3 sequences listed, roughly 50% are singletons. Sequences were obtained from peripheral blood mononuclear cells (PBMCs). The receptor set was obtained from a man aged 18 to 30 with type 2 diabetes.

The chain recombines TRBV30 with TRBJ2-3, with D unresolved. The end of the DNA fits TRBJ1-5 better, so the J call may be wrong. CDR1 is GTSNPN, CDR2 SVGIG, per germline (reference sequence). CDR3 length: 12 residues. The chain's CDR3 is CACYLAADTQHF. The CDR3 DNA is TGTGCCTGCTATCTAGCGGCAGATACGCAGCATTTT.

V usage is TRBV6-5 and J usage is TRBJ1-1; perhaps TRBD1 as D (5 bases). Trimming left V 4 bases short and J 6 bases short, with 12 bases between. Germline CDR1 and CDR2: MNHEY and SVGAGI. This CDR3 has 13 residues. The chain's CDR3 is CASSWGRFSEAFF. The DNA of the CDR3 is TGTGCCAGCAGTTGGGGACGATTCTCTGAAGCTTTCTTT.

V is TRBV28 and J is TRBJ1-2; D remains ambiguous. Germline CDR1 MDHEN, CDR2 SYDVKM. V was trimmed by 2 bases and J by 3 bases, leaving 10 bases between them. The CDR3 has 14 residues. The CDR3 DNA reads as TGTGCCAGCAGTTTAGTTTCCAGACACTATGGCTACACCTTC. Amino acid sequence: CASSLVSRHYGYTF.

Here the CDR3 reads CAISSSGGPDSYEQFF. CDR3 sequence (DNA): TGTGCCATCAGTTCTAGCGGGGGGCCGGATTCCTACGAGCAGTTCTTC. The genes are TRBV10-3 and TRBJ2-5; TRBD2 agrees at 11 bases. The J call may be wrong; the DNA end is better matched by TRBJ2-1. Germline CDR1 is ENHRY and CDR2 is SYGVKD. The CDR3 loop spans 16 amino acids.

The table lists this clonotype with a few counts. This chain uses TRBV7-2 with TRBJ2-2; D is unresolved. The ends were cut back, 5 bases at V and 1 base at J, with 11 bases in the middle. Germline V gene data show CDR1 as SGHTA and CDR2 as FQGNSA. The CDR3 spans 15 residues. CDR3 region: CASSREVGNTGELFF. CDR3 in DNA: TGTGCCAGCAGCCGAGAAGTGGGGAACACCGGGGAGCTGTTTTTT. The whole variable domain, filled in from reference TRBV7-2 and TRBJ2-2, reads GAGVSQSPSNKVTEKGKDVELRCDPISGHTALYWYRQSLGQGLEFLIYFQGNSAPDKSGLPSDRFSAERTGGSVSTLTIQRTQQEDSAVYLCASSREVGNTGELFFGEGSRLTVL.

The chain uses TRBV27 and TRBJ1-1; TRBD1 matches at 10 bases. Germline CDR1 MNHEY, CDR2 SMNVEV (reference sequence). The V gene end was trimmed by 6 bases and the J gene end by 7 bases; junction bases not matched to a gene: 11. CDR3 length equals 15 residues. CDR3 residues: CASSIGQGEALEAFF. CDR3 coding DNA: TGTGCCAGCAGCATAGGACAGGGGGAGGCCCTTGAAGCTTTCTTT.

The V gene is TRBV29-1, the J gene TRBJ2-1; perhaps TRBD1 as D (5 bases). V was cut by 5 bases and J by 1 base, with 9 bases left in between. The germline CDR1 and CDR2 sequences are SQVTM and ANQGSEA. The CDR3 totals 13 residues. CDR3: CSVMTESYNEQFF. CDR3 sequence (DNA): TGCAGCGTTATGACAGAATCCTACAATGAGCAGTTCTTC.

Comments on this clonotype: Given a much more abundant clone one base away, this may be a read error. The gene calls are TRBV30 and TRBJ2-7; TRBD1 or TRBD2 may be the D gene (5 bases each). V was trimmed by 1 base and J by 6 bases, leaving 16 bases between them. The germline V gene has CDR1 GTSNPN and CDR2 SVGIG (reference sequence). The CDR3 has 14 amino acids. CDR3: CAWSEGRTRGEQYF. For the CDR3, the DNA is TGTGCCTGGAGTGAGGGTCGGACGAGGGGCGAGCAGTACTTC. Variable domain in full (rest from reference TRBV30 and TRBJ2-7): SQTIHQWPATLVQPVGSPLSLECTVEGTSNPNLYWYRQAAGRGLQLLFYSVGIGQISSEVPQNLSASRPQDRQFILSSKKLLLSDSGFYLCAWSEGRTRGEQYFGPGTRLTVT.

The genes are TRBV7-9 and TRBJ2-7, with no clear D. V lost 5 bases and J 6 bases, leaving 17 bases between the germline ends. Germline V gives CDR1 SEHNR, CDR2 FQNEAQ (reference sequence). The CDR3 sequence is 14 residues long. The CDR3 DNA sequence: TGTGCCAGCAGCCAAACGAATGGGGAAGGCGAGCAGTACTTC. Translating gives CASSQTNGEGEQYF.

In DNA, the CDR3 is TGTGCCAGCAGTGAAGGACAGGCAAATGAGCAGTTCTTC. Amino acid sequence: CASSEGQANEQFF. The chain is built from TRBV6-5 and TRBJ2-1; 7 nucleotides align to TRBD1. J gave up 7 bases and V 5 bases, and 5 bases lay outside the gene matches. CDR3 length: 13 residues. The germline V gene has CDR1 MNHEY and CDR2 SVGAGI.

For the CDR3, the DNA is TGTGCCAGCAGTCCCCAGGGTGTATCCTACGAGCAGTACTTC. Protein: CASSPQGVSYEQYF. The chain combines TRBV27 with TRBJ2-7; tentatively, D is TRBD1 (5 bases). The CDR3 totals 14 residues. V shed 5 bases and J shed 1 base, with 12 bases lying between them. CDR1 and CDR2 (germline): MNHEY, SMNVEV (reference sequence).

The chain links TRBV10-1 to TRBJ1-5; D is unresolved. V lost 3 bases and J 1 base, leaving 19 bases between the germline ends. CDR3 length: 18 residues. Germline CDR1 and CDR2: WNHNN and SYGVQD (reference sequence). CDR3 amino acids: CASSDFSPHHLSNQPQHF. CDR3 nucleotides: TGCGCCAGCAGTGATTTTAGTCCCCACCACCTAAGCAATCAGCCCCAGCATTTT.

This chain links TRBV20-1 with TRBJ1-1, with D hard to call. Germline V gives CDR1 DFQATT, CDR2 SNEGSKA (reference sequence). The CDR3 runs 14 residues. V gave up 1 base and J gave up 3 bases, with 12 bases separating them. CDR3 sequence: CSARVSSGDTEAFF. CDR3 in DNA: TGCAGTGCTAGAGTCAGCAGTGGGGACACTGAAGCTTTCTTT.

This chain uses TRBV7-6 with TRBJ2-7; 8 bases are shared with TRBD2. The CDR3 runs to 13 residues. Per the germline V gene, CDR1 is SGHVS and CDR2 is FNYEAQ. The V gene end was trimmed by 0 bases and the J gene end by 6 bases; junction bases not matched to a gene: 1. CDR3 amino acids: CASSLAGTSEQYF. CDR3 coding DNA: TGTGCCAGCAGCTTAGCCGGGACTAGCGAGCAGTACTTC.

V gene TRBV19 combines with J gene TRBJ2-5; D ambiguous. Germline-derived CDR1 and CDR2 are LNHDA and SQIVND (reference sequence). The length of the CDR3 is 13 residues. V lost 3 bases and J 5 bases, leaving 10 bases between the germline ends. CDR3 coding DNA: TGTGCCAGTAGTATTTGGCTCGGGGAGACCCAGTACTTC. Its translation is CASSIWLGETQYF.

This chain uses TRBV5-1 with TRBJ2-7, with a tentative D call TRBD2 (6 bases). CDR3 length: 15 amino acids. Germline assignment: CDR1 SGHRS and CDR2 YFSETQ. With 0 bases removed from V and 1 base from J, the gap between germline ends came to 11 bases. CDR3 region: CASSLARGTSYEQYF. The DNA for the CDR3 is TGCGCCAGCAGCTTGGCCCGCGGGACTTCCTACGAGCAGTACTTC.

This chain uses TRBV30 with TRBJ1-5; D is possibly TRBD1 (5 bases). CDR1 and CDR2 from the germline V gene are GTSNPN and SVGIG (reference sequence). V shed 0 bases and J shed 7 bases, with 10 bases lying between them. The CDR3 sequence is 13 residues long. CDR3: CAWSVKRDQPQHF. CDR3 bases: TGTGCCTGGAGTGTTAAGCGGGACCAGCCCCAGCATTTT.

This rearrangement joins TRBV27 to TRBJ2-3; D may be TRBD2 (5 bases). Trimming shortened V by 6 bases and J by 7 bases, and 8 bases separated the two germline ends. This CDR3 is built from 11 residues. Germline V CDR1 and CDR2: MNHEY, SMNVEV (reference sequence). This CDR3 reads CASRGLHTQYF. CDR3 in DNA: TGTGCCAGCAGAGGACTCCATACGCAGTATTTT.

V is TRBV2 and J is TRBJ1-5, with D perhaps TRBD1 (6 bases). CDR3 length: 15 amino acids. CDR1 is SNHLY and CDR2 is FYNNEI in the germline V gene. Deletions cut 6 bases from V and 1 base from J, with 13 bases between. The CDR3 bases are TGTGCCAGCAGGGGATATACAGGGAGCAATCAGCCCCAGCATTTT. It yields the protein CASRGYTGSNQPQHF.

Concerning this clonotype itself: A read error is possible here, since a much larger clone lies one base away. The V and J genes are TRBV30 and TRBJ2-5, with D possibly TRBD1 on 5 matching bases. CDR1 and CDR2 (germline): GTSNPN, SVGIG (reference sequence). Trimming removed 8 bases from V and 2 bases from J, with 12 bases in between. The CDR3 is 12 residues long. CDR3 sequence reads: CAGTKGQETQYF. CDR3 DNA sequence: TGTGCCGGCACGAAGGGGCAAGAGACCCAGTACTTC.

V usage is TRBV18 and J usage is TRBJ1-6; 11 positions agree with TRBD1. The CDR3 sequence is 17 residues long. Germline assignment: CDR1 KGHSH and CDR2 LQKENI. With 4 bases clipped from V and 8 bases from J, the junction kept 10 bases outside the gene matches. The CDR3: CASSRYQTGQGDSPLHF. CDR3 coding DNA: TGTGCCAGCTCACGATACCAAACGGGACAGGGGGATTCACCCCTCCACTTT.

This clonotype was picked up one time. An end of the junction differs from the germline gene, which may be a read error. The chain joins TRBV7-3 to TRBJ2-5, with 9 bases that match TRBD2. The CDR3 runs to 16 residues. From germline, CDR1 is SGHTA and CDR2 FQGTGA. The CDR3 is CASSLFIAGAGNEQYF. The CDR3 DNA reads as TGCGCCAGCAGCCTATTTATAGCGGGAGCTGGTAATGAGCAGTACTTC.

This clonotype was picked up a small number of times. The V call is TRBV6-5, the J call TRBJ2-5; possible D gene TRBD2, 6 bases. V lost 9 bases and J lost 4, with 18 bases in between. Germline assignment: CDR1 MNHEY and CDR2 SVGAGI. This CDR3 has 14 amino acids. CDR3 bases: TGTGCCAGTATTTACAGGCTGGGGGGAGAGACCCAGTACTTC. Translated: CASIYRLGGETQYF.

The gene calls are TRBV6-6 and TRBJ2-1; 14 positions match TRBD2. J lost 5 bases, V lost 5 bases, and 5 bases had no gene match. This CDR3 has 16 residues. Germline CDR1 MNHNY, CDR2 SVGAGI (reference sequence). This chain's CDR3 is CASSDMGLAGDNEQFF. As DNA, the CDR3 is TGTGCCAGCAGTGACATGGGACTAGCGGGAGACAATGAGCAGTTCTTC.

The CDR3 spells CAWSASEQFF. CDR3 nucleotides: TGTGCCTGGAGTGCTAGTGAGCAGTTCTTC. V gene TRBV30 combines with J gene TRBJ2-5; no reliable D call. The tail of the sequence fits TRBJ2-1 better, so the J call may be wrong. This CDR3 has 10 residues. CDR1 and CDR2 (germline): GTSNPN, SVGIG (reference sequence).

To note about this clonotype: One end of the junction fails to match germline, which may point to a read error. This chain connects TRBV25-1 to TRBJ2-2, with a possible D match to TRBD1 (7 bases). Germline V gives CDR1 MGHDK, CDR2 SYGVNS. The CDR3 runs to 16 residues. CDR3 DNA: TGTGCCAGCAGTTCCCGGGGGACAGACCAATCCGGGGAGCTGCTTTTT. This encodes CASSSRGTDQSGELLF.

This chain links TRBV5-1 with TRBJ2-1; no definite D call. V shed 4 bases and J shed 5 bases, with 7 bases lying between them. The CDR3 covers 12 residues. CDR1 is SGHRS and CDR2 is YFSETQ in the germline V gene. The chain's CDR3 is CASSAPHNEQFF. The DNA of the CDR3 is TGCGCCAGCAGCGCCCCTCACAATGAGCAGTTCTTC.

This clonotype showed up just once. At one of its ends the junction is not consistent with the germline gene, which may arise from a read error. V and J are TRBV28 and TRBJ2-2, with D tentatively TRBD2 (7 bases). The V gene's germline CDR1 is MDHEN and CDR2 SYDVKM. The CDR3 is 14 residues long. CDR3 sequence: CASIGGANIGELFF. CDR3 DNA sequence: TGTGCCAGCATAGGGGGGGCGAACATCGGGGAGCTGTTTTTT.

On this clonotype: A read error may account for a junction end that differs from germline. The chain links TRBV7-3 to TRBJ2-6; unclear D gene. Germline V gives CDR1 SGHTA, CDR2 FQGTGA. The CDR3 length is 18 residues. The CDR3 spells CATSRGSASTSGANVLTF. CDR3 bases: TGTGCCACCAGCAGAGGTTCAGCCTCCACCTCTGGGGCCAACGTCCTGACTTTC.

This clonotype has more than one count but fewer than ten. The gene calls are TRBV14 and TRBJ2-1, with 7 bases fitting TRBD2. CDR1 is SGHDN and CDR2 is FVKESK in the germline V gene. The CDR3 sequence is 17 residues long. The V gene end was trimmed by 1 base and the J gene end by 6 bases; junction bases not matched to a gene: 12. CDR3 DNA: TGTGCCAGCAGCCAAGGTACCCTCGGGGTAGCGGGCAATGAGCAGTTCTTC. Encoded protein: CASSQGTLGVAGNEQFF.

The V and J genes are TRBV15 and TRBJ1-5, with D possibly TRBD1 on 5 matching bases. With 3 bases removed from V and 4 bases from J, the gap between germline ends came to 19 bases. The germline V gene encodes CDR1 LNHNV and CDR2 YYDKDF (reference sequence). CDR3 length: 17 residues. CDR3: CATSRDTGRDWNQPQHF. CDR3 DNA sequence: TGTGCCACCAGCAGGGACACCGGTAGGGATTGGAATCAGCCCCAGCATTTT.